This T cell receptor beta chain comes out of a study of blood T cells in healthy people across ages. Study-wide results and caveats: Diversity of TCR beta correlated strongly with naive T cell percentage.

Sample-barcoded 5' priming and a J-beta primer mix drove a second PCR of about 7 to 12 cycles. One entry per CDR3 protein results from TCRdb running MiXCR on the 5' RACE reads. Among 710,000 or so distinct CDR3 sequences listed, around a fifth were seen once. Germline V gene sequence: CDR1 MGHDK, CDR2 SYGVNS. The germline V and J ends were trimmed by 1 base and 7 bases, with 16 bases remaining between them. This CDR3 is built from 15 residues. This clonotype showed up just a few times. Its cognate antigen is unknown. The origin of this receptor is a man aged 70 or older in good health. The sample taken for sequencing was blood. V and J are TRBV25-1 and TRBJ1-2; D perhaps matches TRBD1 (5 bases). CDR3 DNA: TGTGCCAGCAGTGAATTGGTGGGTCAGGGTGCTGGCTACACCTTC. Encoded protein: CASSELVGQGAGYTF.